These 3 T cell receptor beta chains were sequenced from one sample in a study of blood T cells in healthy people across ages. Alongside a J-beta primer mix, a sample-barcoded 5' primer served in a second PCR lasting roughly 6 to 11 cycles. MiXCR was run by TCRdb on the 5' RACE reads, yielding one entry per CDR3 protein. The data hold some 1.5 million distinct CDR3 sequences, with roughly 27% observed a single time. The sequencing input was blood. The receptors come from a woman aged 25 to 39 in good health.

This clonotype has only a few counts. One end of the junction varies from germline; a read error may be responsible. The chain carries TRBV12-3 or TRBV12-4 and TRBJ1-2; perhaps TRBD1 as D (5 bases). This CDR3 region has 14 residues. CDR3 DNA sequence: TGTGCCAGCAGTCGGACCGGGGCCGAACGTGGCCACACCTTC. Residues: CASSRTGAERGHTF.

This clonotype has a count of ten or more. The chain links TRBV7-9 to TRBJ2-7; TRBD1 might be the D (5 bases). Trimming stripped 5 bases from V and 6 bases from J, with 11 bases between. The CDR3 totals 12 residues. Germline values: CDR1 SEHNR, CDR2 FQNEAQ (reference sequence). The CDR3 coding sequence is TGTGCCAGCAGCCCGATAGGGGCCGAGCAGTACTTC. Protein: CASSPIGAEQYF.

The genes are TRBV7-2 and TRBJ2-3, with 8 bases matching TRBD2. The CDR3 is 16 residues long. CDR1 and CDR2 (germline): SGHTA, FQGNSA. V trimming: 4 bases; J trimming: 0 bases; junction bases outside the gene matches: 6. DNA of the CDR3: TGTGCCAGCAGCTATAGGGTAGCGGGAAGCACAGATACGCAGTATTTT. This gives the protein CASSYRVAGSTDTQYF.